The text below deals with one T cell receptor beta chain. Its antigen remains unidentified. The V and J ends lost 0 bases and 2 bases respectively, with 11 bases between them. The CDR3 covers 15 residues. CDR1 SGDLS and CDR2 YYNGEE come from the germline V gene. This specimen comes from a study of siplizumab effects on memory and regulatory T cells. Study findings and constraints: The Treg-derived share of mappable alloreactive CD4+ clones averaged roughly 69% with siplizumab and approximately 28% in controls. Naive versus memory phenotype went unassigned for roughly 80-96% of proliferating CD4+ or CD8+ clones.

The method was immunoSEQ multiplex PCR; TCRdb's version includes in-frame clones alone and lacks a portion of them. The repertoire holds about 100,000 clones, with approximately 94% as singletons. The sequence derives from a human donor in good health. Sequencing used non-Treg CD4+ T cells sorted from blood. The J gene is TRBJ1-1, the V gene TRBV9; unclear D gene. In DNA form, the CDR3 reads TGTGCCAGCAGCGTAGAAAGTTATCTAAACACTGAAGCTTTCTTT. It yields the protein CASSVESYLNTEAFF.